The next 18 T cell receptor beta chains were all read from a single sample in a study of blood T cell repertoires in COVID-19. The table came from immunoSEQ multiplex PCR; TCRdb's copy has only in-frame clones and leaves some out. The table has around 200,000 clones, approximately 90% seen once. Input material: peripheral blood. Source of these receptors: an elderly woman in a cohort sampled during active or convalescent COVID-19.

The chain joins TRBV28 to TRBJ2-5; TRBD2 aligns across 8 bases. CDR1 MDHEN and CDR2 SYDVKM come from the germline V gene. J was trimmed by 2 bases and V by 6 bases; bases with no gene match: 2. The CDR3 is made up of 13 amino acids. Here the CDR3 reads CASSSGGQETQYF. As DNA, the CDR3 is TGTGCCAGCAGCTCGGGGGGGCAAGAGACCCAGTACTTC.

The chain combines TRBV28 with TRBJ1-3; D unresolved. V lost 6 bases and J 4 bases, leaving 10 bases between the germline ends. Germline values: CDR1 MDHEN, CDR2 SYDVKM. This CDR3 is 13 amino acids long. CDR3 DNA sequence: TGTGCCAGCAGCCTTTCCACAGGAAACACCATATATTTT. Translated, it gives CASSLSTGNTIYF.

This chain joins TRBV13 and TRBJ2-5, with unresolved D. The CDR3 extends over 13 amino acids. The V gene lost 3 bases and the J gene lost 0 bases, with 5 bases spanning the gap. Looked up from germline, CDR1 is PRHDT and CDR2 is FYEKMQ (reference sequence). The CDR3 protein is CASSFENQETQYF. The CDR3 nucleotides are TGTGCCAGCAGCTTTGAGAACCAAGAGACCCAGTACTTC. The entire variable domain, with the rest obtained from reference TRBV13 and TRBJ2-5, is as follows: AAGVIQSPRHLIKEKRETATLKCYPIPRHDTVYWYQQGPGQDPQFLISFYEKMQSDKGSIPDRFSAQQFSDYHSELNMSSLELGDSALYFCASSFENQETQYFGPGTRLLVL.

This clone appeared a single time. This chain uses TRBV5-6 with TRBJ1-5; D is ambiguous. V lost 0 bases to trimming and J lost 0 bases, with 10 bases between them. This CDR3 contains 16 residues. Germline assignment: CDR1 SGHDT and CDR2 YYEEEE. The CDR3 spells CASSLGPTFSNQPQHF. CDR3 bases: TGTGCCAGCAGCTTGGGGCCCACCTTTAGCAATCAGCCCCAGCATTTT.

The V gene is TRBV9, the J gene TRBJ1-6, with unresolved D. Germline-derived CDR1 and CDR2 are SGDLS and YYNGEE. The CDR3 runs to 17 residues. The V and J ends lost 4 bases and 0 bases respectively, with 14 bases between them. CDR3 in amino acids: CASSPQPMSSYNSPLHF. Here the CDR3 DNA reads TGTGCCAGCAGCCCACAGCCCATGAGCTCCTATAATTCACCCCTCCACTTT.

The V and J genes are TRBV20-1 and TRBJ2-3, with a possible D match to TRBD2 (6 bases). Trimming took off 3 bases at V and 6 bases at J, with 10 bases between the two ends. Germline assignment: CDR1 DFQATT and CDR2 SNEGSKA (reference sequence). CDR3 length equals 12 residues. In DNA form, the CDR3 reads TGCAGTGCTAGTCGCGGGGCCGATACGCAGTATTTT. This sequence encodes CSASRGADTQYF.

Here the CDR3 reads CASSPQRGRTDTQYF. CDR3 in DNA: TGTGCCAGCAGCCCCCAAAGGGGGCGCACAGATACGCAGTATTTT. The rearrangement links TRBV14 to TRBJ2-3; 7 bases fit TRBD1. After removal of 4 bases from V and 1 base from J, the junction contained 5 bases not matched to a gene. Germline V gives CDR1 SGHDN, CDR2 FVKESK. CDR3 length equals 15 residues.

V and J are TRBV20-1 and TRBJ1-4; TRBD1 is a possible D gene (5 bases). The CDR3 consists of 16 residues. V lost 3 bases to trimming and J lost 5 bases, with 19 bases between them. Germline lookup yields CDR1 DFQATT and CDR2 SNEGSKA (reference sequence). CDR3 amino acids: CSASSLMGGENEKLFF. CDR3 coding DNA: TGCAGTGCTAGTTCACTCATGGGGGGAGAAAATGAAAAACTGTTTTTT.

This rearrangement joins TRBV9 to TRBJ2-1; 7 bases map to TRBD2. This CDR3 has 18 amino acids. Per germline, CDR1 SGDLS and CDR2 YYNGEE. The trim removed 1 base at V and 5 bases at J, leaving 15 bases unmatched. This chain's CDR3 is CASSVNSGRASIHNEQFF. The CDR3, as DNA: TGTGCCAGCAGCGTAAATAGCGGGCGAGCGTCCATTCACAATGAGCAGTTCTTC.

The gene calls are TRBV28 and TRBJ2-3; the match to TRBD2 covers 9 bases. The CDR3 spans 15 residues. From germline, CDR1 is MDHEN and CDR2 SYDVKM. V lost 1 base and J lost 4; bases outside the gene matches: 3. The CDR3 DNA follows: TGTGCCAGCAGTTTATCGGGCGGGGGGGCAGATACGCAGTATTTT. Translation: CASSLSGGGADTQYF.

The chain links TRBV4-1 to TRBJ1-2; the D gene is possibly TRBD1 (5 bases). The ends were cut back, 0 bases at V and 5 bases at J, with 13 bases in the middle. The CDR3 spans 15 residues. Per the germline V gene, CDR1 is MGHRA and CDR2 is YSYEKL. The CDR3, as DNA: TGCGCCAGCAGCCAAGAGACAGCCAACCTTTATGGCTACACCTTC. This gives the protein CASSQETANLYGYTF.

The V and J genes are TRBV18 and TRBJ1-1; 8 bases are a match to TRBD1. Germline CDR1 and CDR2: KGHSH and LQKENI. The CDR3 has 14 amino acids. After removal of 5 bases from V and 6 bases from J, the junction contained 8 bases not matched to a gene. The CDR3 DNA sequence: TGTGCCAGCTCATCGGACAGGGCGGCTTCTGAAGCTTTCTTT. It yields the protein CASSSDRAASEAFF.

This clone showed up just once. The chain couples TRBV5-1 to TRBJ1-4; 8 bases are shared with TRBD1. The trim removed 4 bases at V and 5 bases at J, leaving 7 bases unmatched. The length of the CDR3 is 15 residues. Germline V CDR1 and CDR2: SGHRS, YFSETQ. CDR3 sequence: CASSGQGGVNEKLFF. The CDR3 DNA sequence: TGCGCCAGCAGCGGACAGGGAGGGGTCAATGAAAAACTGTTTTTT.

V and J are TRBV28 and TRBJ2-6; 13 bases are shared with TRBD2. The germline gives CDR1 MDHEN, CDR2 SYDVKM. Germline trimming cut 6 bases from V and 0 bases from J; bases unmatched to any gene: 5. This CDR3 has 18 residues. The CDR3 DNA follows: TGTGCCAGCAGCAAAGGACTAGCGGGGGCCTCTGGGGCCAACGTCCTGACTTTC. This codes for CASSKGLAGASGANVLTF.

This clone has just a few counts. V gene TRBV6-4 combines with J gene TRBJ2-2; TRBD1 aligns across 9 bases. Germline V gene data show CDR1 as MRHNA and CDR2 as SNTAGT. Trimming took 6 bases from V and 5 from J; bases not matched to a gene: 4. The CDR3 consists of 14 residues. The CDR3 reads CASSLGQGTGELFF. CDR3 DNA sequence: TGTGCCAGCAGCCTCGGACAGGGGACCGGGGAGCTGTTTTTT.

The chain combines TRBV28 with TRBJ2-6, with a tentative D call TRBD2 (5 bases). CDR1 and CDR2 (germline): MDHEN, SYDVKM. V was shortened by 6 bases and J by 0 bases, with 12 bases between the two germline ends. This CDR3 contains 16 residues. CDR3 amino acids: CASSLDYSSGANVLTF. The CDR3 nucleotides are TGTGCCAGCAGCCTCGACTATTCCTCTGGGGCCAACGTCCTGACTTTC.

This chain connects TRBV28 to TRBJ1-4, with 7 bases identical to TRBD1. Unmatched junction bases numbered 11, after V lost 6 bases and J lost 7 bases. Germline V gives CDR1 MDHEN, CDR2 SYDVKM. This CDR3 comprises 15 residues. CDR3 in amino acids: CASSPRGGRGEKLFF. In nucleotides, the CDR3 is TGTGCCAGCAGCCCGCGAGGGGGCCGGGGTGAAAAACTGTTTTTT.

The chain has TRBV25-1 and TRBJ1-1; D not resolved. Looked up from germline, CDR1 is MGHDK and CDR2 is SYGVNS. The CDR3 extends over 12 amino acids. The ends were cut back, 6 bases at V and 7 bases at J, with 12 bases in the middle. The CDR3: CASRISRSEAFF. The CDR3 DNA follows: TGTGCCAGCAGGATTTCAAGGAGTGAAGCTTTCTTT.